This record looks at one T cell receptor beta chain sequence and its context. This clonotype was observed at least ten times. Its cognate antigen has yet to be identified. No base quality values were provided; no much bigger clone lies one nucleotide off. Receptor amplification or capture employed 5' RACE. The reads were generated on an Illumina HiSeq 2500. A second PCR of about 6 to 12 cycles was run with a J-beta primer mix and a sample-barcoded 5' primer. A unique molecular identifier was introduced onto each TCR beta cDNA molecule by a template-switch 5' adaptor carrying 12 random nucleotides. Each sample yielded at least 2.5 million CDR3-containing paired-end reads. First-strand cDNA was synthesized from all RNA with the Mint cDNA synthesis kit, primed by a TRBC-specific oligonucleotide. Following uracil-DNA glycosylase treatment, all cDNA underwent a first 18-cycle PCR with the universal primers M1SS and BC2_uni_R. As for the original processing: For normalization, 1 million high-quality reads were randomly selected from each sample, with every read carrying a distinct molecular identifier. Instead of being binned into consensus sequences, reads with shared molecular identifiers were discarded. MiTCR, set to a Q25 quality threshold and the strictest error-elimination algorithm, was used for CDR3 identification, clonotype clustering and error correction. Lower-bound total TCR beta diversity was estimated with a nonparametric unseen species model using Euler transformation. TCRdb trimmed the raw reads at Q25, called clones with MiXCR and kept productive beta chains. CDR3 protein sequences are deduplicated, and each keeps its most common genes and DNA. The V and J calls, along with clone size, are taken from TCRdb and not from the paper's own processing. A total of 1.5 million to 2 million distinct CDR3 sequences appear in this sample, approximately 30% of them only once. 7.7% of the sample is in the top ten clones.

These data come from a study of blood T cells in healthy people across ages (dated by TCRdb to the mid-2010s). Background on the whole study: In model experiments, roughly one uniquely barcoded TCR beta cDNA molecule per two T cells was captured by template switching. Using deep sequencing normalized with unique cDNA molecular identifiers, the study measured how TCR beta repertoire diversity changes with age. Four age groups were formed from the donors: young (average approximately 17 years), middle-aged (around 41), aged (approximately 60) and long-lived (roughly 81). To avoid experimental bias, donors of different ages were spread randomly across the sequencing lanes. Using the same blood draw, the study looked at two additional independent replicas of 1 million unique cDNA reads for two donors, one aged 18 to 29 and the other aged 80 or older.

The CDR3 contains 18 residues, cysteine and phenylalanine counted. The entry retains the CDR3 DNA only, 54 bases that are in frame from base 1. CDR1 and CDR2 were assigned from the germline V gene as SGHTA and FQGNSA. Unmatched junction bases come to 7, with V trimmed by 1 base and J by 0 bases. The donors were roughly 40 Caucasian individuals from Russia, aged 6 to 90 years, who were systemically healthy. About 9.6 milliliters of peripheral blood were collected from each donor into EDTA-treated Vacutainer tubes. PBMCs were isolated by Ficoll-Paque density-gradient centrifugation, with at least 7 million obtained per sample. Total RNA, at least 5 micrograms per sample, was extracted from PBMCs with Trizol reagent. Naive CD45RAhigh/CD27high T cell percentages were measured by flow cytometry on a PBMC aliquot from every donor. General conclusions and limits of the study: As age increased, observed TCR beta diversity per million T cells dropped in a roughly linear way, and a significant reduction was already evident by age 40. The long-lived group showed more naive CD4+ T cells, fewer expanded clones and increased TCR diversity than the aged group, suggesting age selection. Because donor CMV infection status was unknown, age-related changes in expanded clonotypes were potentially confounded. The percentage of naive T cells measured by flow cytometry correlated strongly with observed TCR beta diversity. Estimates of total diversity based on one million sequenced T cells were regarded as lower bounds and as underestimates. Since profiling was done on bulk unsorted PBMCs, naive and antigen-experienced compartments could not be conclusively compared.

Material for sequencing was blood. The origin of this receptor is a woman in her twenties or thirties in good health. The V and J genes are TRBV7-2 and TRBJ2-1, with 9 bases in between that match TRBD1. Here is the DNA: TGTGCCAGCAGCTTAGACGGGACAGGGTATCACTCCTACAATGAGCAGTTCTTC. Its amino acids are CASSLDGTGYHSYNEQFF. The entire variable domain, with the stretches around the CDR3 drawn from the reference TRBV7-2 and TRBJ2-1 proteins, is GAGVSQSPSNKVTEKGKDVELRCDPISGHTALYWYRQSLGQGLEFLIYFQGNSAPDKSGLPSDRFSAERTGGSVSTLTIQRTQQEDSAVYLCASSLDGTGYHSYNEQFFGPGTRLTVL.